Presented here are 17 T cell receptor beta chains from one specimen sequenced in a study of cytomegalovirus exposure and HLA in healthy donors. Use of 60 Vbeta and 13 Jbeta primers characterized the PCR. Sequencing was performed with immunoSEQ multiplex PCR; in TCRdb, only in-frame clones are kept and a portion is missing. This sample has about 210,000 clones; almost 80% occur once, and the top ten carry 1.5% to 2%. The sample consisted of PBMCs. These receptors originate from a male donor in good health and CMV-seronegative.

The chain carries TRBV5-1 and TRBJ2-7; weak D call: TRBD2 (5 bases). The V and J ends lost 0 bases and 5 bases respectively, with 12 bases between them. This CDR3 comprises 14 residues. The germline CDR1 and CDR2 sequences are SGHRS and YFSETQ. The CDR3 loop is CASSLDSGWNEQYF. DNA of the CDR3: TGCGCCAGCAGCTTGGATTCGGGGTGGAACGAGCAGTACTTC. The full variable domain, completed using reference TRBV5-1 and TRBJ2-7, is KAGVTQTPRYLIKTRGQQVTLSCSPISGHRSVSWYQQTPGQGLQFLFEYFSETQRNKGNFPGRFSGRQFSNSRSEMNVSTLELGDSALYLCASSLDSGWNEQYFGPGTRLTVT.

The count of this clone is one. Other DNA sequences of this sample code for an identical CDR3. The rearrangement uses TRBV27 and TRBJ2-7; D is unclear. Trimming left V 3 bases short and J 6 bases short, with 6 bases between. Germline-derived CDR1 and CDR2 are MNHEY and SMNVEV (reference sequence). CDR3 length equals 11 residues. DNA for the CDR3: TGTGCCAGCAGTTTTGGCACCGAGCAGTACTTC. The encoded protein is CASSFGTEQYF.

The DNA for the CDR3 is TGTGCCAGCAGCGAGGGTATTCCGTTCACCGGGGAGCTGTTTTTT. It yields the protein CASSEGIPFTGELFF. This chain connects TRBV14 to TRBJ2-2, with a weak D call TRBD2 (5 bases). V lost 5 bases to trimming and J lost 4 bases, with 14 bases between them. The CDR3 contains 15 residues. Germline values: CDR1 SGHDN, CDR2 FVKESK.

The chain uses TRBV19 and TRBJ1-2, with D possibly TRBD1 on 5 matching bases. This CDR3 comprises 16 residues. Between the trimmed V and J ends, which lost 2 bases and 4 bases, there was a span of 17 bases. Germline CDR1 LNHDA, CDR2 SQIVND (reference sequence). The CDR3 sequence is CASSITGRGRGYGYTF. The CDR3 coding sequence is TGTGCCAGTAGTATAACGGGTAGAGGTAGGGGCTATGGCTACACCTTC.

This rearrangement joins TRBV4-3 to TRBJ1-4; TRBD1 might be the D (6 bases). Germline values: CDR1 LGHNA, CDR2 YSLEER. CDR3 length equals 16 residues. V lost 4 bases to trimming and J lost 6 bases, with 18 bases between them. This CDR3 is CASSPGQLKGDEKLFF. DNA of the CDR3: TGCGCCAGCAGCCCCGGACAGCTTAAAGGGGATGAAAAACTGTTTTTT.

The chain couples TRBV5-1 to TRBJ2-6; 11 nucleotides line up with TRBD2. The junction had 8 bases not matched to a gene; V was cut back by 0 bases and J by 0 bases. In germline, CDR1 is SGHRS, CDR2 YFSETQ. The CDR3 has 20 residues. DNA for the CDR3: TGCGCCAGCAGCTTGGCCTCTAGCGGGGGGCAGCCCTCTGGGGCCAACGTCCTGACTTTC. It codes for CASSLASSGGQPSGANVLTF.

This chain connects TRBV7-2 to TRBJ1-4, with 9 bases aligning to TRBD1. CDR1 is SGHTA, CDR2 FQGNSA, per germline. The ends lost 2 bases at V and 8 bases at J; junction bases unmatched: 6. The CDR3 contains 15 residues. The CDR3 reads CASSLRDRDHEKLFF. CDR3 DNA: TGTGCCAGCAGCTTACGGGACAGGGATCACGAAAAACTGTTTTTT.

The V call is TRBV10-3, the J call TRBJ2-3, with 8 positions matching TRBD1. CDR1 is ENHRY, CDR2 SYGVKD, per germline. V dropped 6 bases and J dropped 2; count of bases not matched to a gene: 4. There are 14 residues in the CDR3. Written as DNA, the CDR3 is TGTGCCATCAGGCCGGGACAGGACACAGATACGCAGTATTTT. Its translation: CAIRPGQDTDTQYF.

The chain couples TRBV9 to TRBJ2-1; 11 nucleotides match TRBD2. J gave up 4 bases and V 4 bases, and 4 bases lay outside the gene matches. Germline V gene sequence: CDR1 SGDLS, CDR2 YYNGEE. This CDR3 region has 15 residues. For the CDR3, the DNA is TGTGCCAGCAGCCTTACTAGCGGGGGATACAATGAGCAGTTCTTC. It yields the protein CASSLTSGGYNEQFF.

A few counts support this clone. The V and J genes are TRBV5-4 and TRBJ2-7; perhaps TRBD1 as D (6 bases). V was clipped by 4 bases and J by 3 bases, with 8 bases between them. The CDR3 runs to 12 residues. Germline V gene lookup returns CDR1 SGHNT and CDR2 YYREEE (reference sequence). The chain's CDR3 is CASSQDSYEQYF. The CDR3 region has the DNA TGTGCCAGCAGCCAGGACAGCTACGAGCAGTACTTC.

This sequence joins TRBV14 and TRBJ1-3, with D uncertain. Germline CDR1 and CDR2: SGHDN and FVKESK. Trimming pared 5 bases from V and 0 bases from J, leaving 14 bases between. The CDR3 runs to 16 residues. The CDR3 loop reads CASSVTGILSGNTIYF. CDR3 DNA sequence: TGTGCCAGCAGCGTGACCGGGATCCTCTCTGGAAACACCATATATTTT. Based on the CDR3 plus reference TRBV14 and TRBJ1-3, the full variable domain is EAGVTQFPSHSVIEKGQTVTLRCDPISGHDNLYWYRRVMGKEIKFLLHFVKESKQDESGMPNNRFLAERTGGTYSTLKVQPAELEDSGVYFCASSVTGILSGNTIYFGEGSWLTVV.

The chain recombines TRBV5-1 with TRBJ2-5; 8 bases are shared with TRBD2. The CDR3 runs to 17 residues. The germline gives CDR1 SGHRS, CDR2 YFSETQ. Unmatched junction bases numbered 11, after V lost 2 bases and J lost 2 bases. The CDR3 sequence is CASSFSALAVFQETQYF. CDR3 DNA: TGCGCCAGCAGCTTCAGCGCACTAGCGGTATTTCAAGAGACCCAGTACTTC. The full variable domain, its missing parts supplied by reference TRBV5-1 and TRBJ2-5, is KAGVTQTPRYLIKTRGQQVTLSCSPISGHRSVSWYQQTPGQGLQFLFEYFSETQRNKGNFPGRFSGRQFSNSRSEMNVSTLELGDSALYLCASSFSALAVFQETQYFGPGTRLLVL.

The rearrangement links TRBV7-2 to TRBJ2-4, with 7 bases that match TRBD1. Germline V CDR1 and CDR2: SGHTA, FQGNSA. This CDR3 is built from 13 residues. J was trimmed by 7 bases and V by 6 bases; bases with no gene match: 6. CDR3 loop: CASSSGTANIQYF. In DNA, the CDR3 is TGTGCCAGCAGTTCCGGGACAGCCAACATTCAGTACTTC.

This clone was seen once. The sample carries other DNA sequences with the same CDR3. The V and J genes are TRBV7-9 and TRBJ1-5; maybe TRBD1 (5 bases). The CDR3 runs 14 residues. Per the germline V gene, CDR1 is SEHNR and CDR2 is FQNEAQ (reference sequence). V was cut by 4 bases and J by 3 bases, with 10 bases left in between. Written as DNA, the CDR3 is TGTGCCAGCAGCTCTCAGGGTTCCAATCAGCCCCAGCATTTT. Translated: CASSSQGSNQPQHF.

This rearrangement joins TRBV29-1 to TRBJ1-4; 9 bases match TRBD1. The ends lost 4 bases at V and 0 bases at J; junction bases unmatched: 3. CDR3 size: 15 residues. Germline V gene lookup returns CDR1 SQVTM and CDR2 ANQGSEA. CDR3 amino acids: CSVARTGATNEKLFF. The CDR3 region has the DNA TGCAGCGTTGCCAGGACAGGGGCAACTAATGAAAAACTGTTTTTT.

V usage is TRBV7-3 and J usage is TRBJ1-1; no definite D call. Between the trimmed V and J ends, which lost 6 bases and 1 base, there was a span of 9 bases. This CDR3 has 13 amino acids. Germline CDR1 is SGHTA and CDR2 is FQGTGA. CDR3 bases: TGTGCCAGCAGTCGTACAAGGAACACTGAAGCTTTCTTT. Translation: CASSRTRNTEAFF.

This clone occurred once. The rearrangement links TRBV7-2 to TRBJ1-4, with 7 bases matching TRBD1. After removal of 4 bases from V and 8 bases from J, the junction contained 10 bases not matched to a gene. Germline CDR1 and CDR2: SGHTA and FQGNSA. The CDR3 has 15 residues. CDR3 in amino acids: CASSWVGQWREKLFF. CDR3 nucleotide sequence: TGTGCCAGCAGCTGGGTGGGACAGTGGAGGGAAAAACTGTTTTTT.